The 31 T cell receptor beta chains below all came from one sample that was sequenced in a study of T cell repertoires in ileal Crohn's disease. Clones were sequenced by immunoSEQ multiplex PCR, and TCRdb holds only the in-frame ones, with some missing. The sample lists about 4,000 clones; more than 75% were seen once. Sequencing used ileal tissue. The receptors derive from an adult with Crohn's disease.

This chain uses TRBV2 with TRBJ2-3; D is unresolved. CDR1 SNHLY and CDR2 FYNNEI come from the germline V gene. The length of the CDR3 is 13 residues. V dropped 8 bases and J dropped 0 bases, with 9 bases sitting between them. The CDR3 here is CASWADSTDTQYF. The CDR3 coding sequence is TGTGCCAGCTGGGCTGATAGCACAGATACGCAGTATTTT.

The chain combines TRBV14 with TRBJ1-4; TRBD1 might be the D (5 bases). Germline V gene sequence: CDR1 SGHDN, CDR2 FVKESK. Trimming removed 4 bases at V and 8 bases at J, with 17 bases between. CDR3 length: 15 residues. CDR3 sequence (DNA): TGTGCCAGCAGCCTCCCTGGGGCAGGGTACGAAAAACTGTTTTTT. Translating gives CASSLPGAGYEKLFF.

This clone was detected once. The chain is built from TRBV7-9 and TRBJ2-6; weak D call: TRBD1 (5 bases). V was cut by 1 base and J by 0 bases, with 7 bases left in between. The germline gives CDR1 SEHNR, CDR2 FQNEAQ (reference sequence). This CDR3 is built from 16 residues. CDR3 in amino acids: CASSLGTPSGANVLTF. The CDR3 DNA reads as TGTGCCAGCAGCTTAGGGACACCCTCTGGGGCCAACGTCCTGACTTTC. Drawing the rest from reference TRBV7-9 and TRBJ2-6, the complete variable domain is DTGVSQNPRHKITKRGQNVTFRCDPISEHNRLYWYRQTLGQGPEFLTYFQNEAQLEKSRLLSDRFSAERPKGSFSTLEIQRTEQGDSAMYLCASSLGTPSGANVLTFGAGSRLTVL.

The V gene is TRBV4-3, the J gene TRBJ1-2; TRBD1 agrees at 7 bases. V shed 0 bases and J 5 bases; nucleotides not matched to a gene: 6. Germline lookup yields CDR1 LGHNA and CDR2 YSLEER. There are 15 residues in the CDR3. In DNA, the CDR3 is TGCGCCAGCAGCCAAGAAAAAACAGGGGCTTATGGCTACACCTTC. Translated, it gives CASSQEKTGAYGYTF.

V and J are TRBV7-2 and TRBJ2-1; 8 bases line up with TRBD2. The CDR3 length is 11 residues. From germline, CDR1 is SGHTA and CDR2 FQGNSA. J lost 13 bases, V lost 4 bases, and 3 bases had no gene match. CDR3 DNA sequence: TGTGCCAGCAGCTCTACTAGCGGACAGTTCTTC. It encodes CASSSTSGQFF.

The V gene is TRBV28, the J gene TRBJ2-2; 7 nucleotides match TRBD2. The ends lost 10 bases at V and 4 bases at J; junction bases unmatched: 9. Germline V gene lookup returns CDR1 MDHEN and CDR2 SYDVKM. The CDR3 totals 14 residues. The CDR3 reads CATLRLAATGELFF. The CDR3 region has the DNA TGTGCCACTTTGAGGCTAGCGGCCACCGGGGAGCTGTTTTTT. The variable domain in full, completed from reference TRBV28 and TRBJ2-2, reads DVKVTQSSRYLVKRTGEKVFLECVQDMDHENMFWYRQDPGLGLRLIYFSYDVKMKEKGDIPEGYSVSREKKERFSLILESASTNQTSMYLCATLRLAATGELFFGEGSRLTVL.

In the case of this clone: This CDR3 is also generated by other DNA sequences in the sample. The CDR3 reads CAWSVGGGHYEQYF. CDR3 in DNA: TGTGCCTGGAGTGTCGGGGGGGGACACTACGAGCAGTACTTC. The chain carries TRBV30 and TRBJ2-7; 8 bases match TRBD2. This CDR3 comprises 14 residues. The trim removed 0 bases at V and 3 bases at J, leaving 4 bases unmatched. The germline gives CDR1 GTSNPN, CDR2 SVGIG (reference sequence).

V and J are TRBV7-2 and TRBJ2-5, with 8 bases lining up with TRBD2. The ends lost 3 bases at V and 1 base at J; junction bases unmatched: 4. Germline V gene data show CDR1 as SGHTA and CDR2 as FQGNSA. The CDR3 sequence is 15 residues long. The CDR3 protein is CASSFGGGTQETQYF. In DNA form, the CDR3 reads TGTGCCAGCAGCTTCGGCGGGGGGACCCAAGAGACCCAGTACTTC.

The gene calls are TRBV6-1 and TRBJ2-7; 8 nucleotides align to TRBD2. Germline lookup yields CDR1 MNHNS and CDR2 SASEGT. The CDR3 runs 13 residues. With 4 bases clipped from V and 7 bases from J, the junction kept 6 bases outside the gene matches. CDR3 protein: CASSGKLAGEQYF. CDR3 bases: TGTGCCAGCAGTGGGAAATTAGCGGGAGAGCAGTACTTC.

The chain employs TRBV11-1 and TRBJ1-4; no firm D call. The CDR3 sequence is 17 residues long. V was trimmed by 4 bases and J by 4 bases, leaving 19 bases between them. Per the germline V gene, CDR1 is SGHAT and CDR2 is FQDESV (reference sequence). CDR3 DNA sequence: TGTGCCAGCAGCTCTAGCCGCCAGTCACGGAATAATGAAAAACTGTTTTTT. Protein: CASSSSRQSRNNEKLFF.

The rearrangement links TRBV28 to TRBJ1-5; 8 bases map to TRBD1. The germline gives CDR1 MDHEN, CDR2 SYDVKM. CDR3 length equals 16 residues. The junction had 16 bases not matched to a gene; V was cut back by 8 bases and J by 7 bases. DNA for the CDR3: TGTGCCAGCCTTCCTTCTTCAGGGGGCGCGTGGCAGCCCCAGCATTTT. Its translation is CASLPSSGGAWQPQHF.

V usage is TRBV2 and J usage is TRBJ2-3; possibly TRBD2 for D (6 bases). Germline loops: CDR1 SNHLY, CDR2 FYNNEI. Deletions cut 6 bases from V and 6 bases from J, with 10 bases between. This CDR3 has 12 residues. CDR3 in DNA: TGTGCCAGCAGCTGGGGGGTGGATACGCAGTATTTT. It encodes CASSWGVDTQYF. The full variable domain, its missing parts supplied by reference TRBV2 and TRBJ2-3, is EPEVTQTPSHQVTQMGQEVILRCVPISNHLYFYWYRQILGQKVEFLVSFYNNEISEKSEIFDDQFSVERPDGSNFTLKIRSTKLEDSAMYFCASSWGVDTQYFGPGTRLTVL.

Note on this clone: The junction and the germline gene differ at one end; a read error may be behind it. The rearrangement links TRBV7-2 to TRBJ2-5; 7 nucleotides line up with TRBD2. CDR1 and CDR2 (germline): SGHTA, FQGNSA. This CDR3 region has 15 residues. In nucleotides, the CDR3 is TGTGCCAGCAACTTAGCAGCGGGGTTACAAGAGACCCAGTACTTC. Encoded protein: CASNLAAGLQETQYF.

This rearrangement joins TRBV2 to TRBJ2-5, with 13 bases lining up with TRBD2. Unmatched junction bases numbered 13, after V lost 2 bases and J lost 1 base. The CDR3 is made up of 20 amino acids. Looked up from germline, CDR1 is SNHLY and CDR2 is FYNNEI. CDR3 DNA sequence: TGTGCCAGCAGTGAATCGACTAGCGGGAGGTATGGAGGGCCCCAAGAGACCCAGTACTTC. The encoded protein is CASSESTSGRYGGPQETQYF.

This sequence joins TRBV27 and TRBJ2-7; maybe TRBD1 (5 bases). V lost 6 bases, J lost 4 bases, and 19 bases lay in between. Germline V gene sequence: CDR1 MNHEY, CDR2 SMNVEV (reference sequence). CDR3 length: 15 amino acids. CDR3 sequence: CASRQGTTHSYEQYF. CDR3 in DNA: TGTGCCAGCAGGCAGGGCACAACCCATTCTTACGAGCAGTACTTC.

This clone was detected once. The chain is built from TRBV7-8 and TRBJ2-6, with TRBD2 matching over 7 bases. This CDR3 is 12 amino acids long. The ends lost 5 bases at V and 18 bases at J; junction bases unmatched: 10. CDR1 SGHVS and CDR2 FQNEAQ come from the germline V gene. The CDR3 DNA sequence: TGTGCCAGCAGCACCCCTAGCGGTCCTGAGACTTTC. Protein: CASSTPSGPETF.

The chain combines TRBV5-4 with TRBJ1-4, with D tentatively TRBD1 (5 bases). V was clipped by 0 bases and J by 3 bases, with 6 bases between them. The CDR3 spans 14 residues. Germline assignment: CDR1 SGHNT and CDR2 YYREEE (reference sequence). CDR3 bases: TGTGCCAGCAGCTTGGCGGGGGCTAATGAAAAACTGTTTTTT. Protein sequence: CASSLAGANEKLFF. The entire variable domain, with the rest obtained from reference TRBV5-4 and TRBJ1-4, is as follows: ETGVTQSPTHLIKTRGQQVTLRCSSQSGHNTVSWYQQALGQGPQFIFQYYREEENGRGNFPPRFSGLQFPNYSSELNVNALELDDSALYLCASSLAGANEKLFFGSGTQLSVL.

The rearrangement joins TRBV7-9 to TRBJ2-1, with D possibly matching TRBD2 (5 bases). Trimming stripped 5 bases from V and 8 bases from J, with 13 bases between. The CDR3 sequence is 13 residues long. Germline assignment: CDR1 SEHNR and CDR2 FQNEAQ (reference sequence). DNA for the CDR3: TGTGCCAGCAGCCCCGGACTGGAGGATGAGCAGTTCTTC. This sequence encodes CASSPGLEDEQFF.

This rearrangement joins TRBV2 to TRBJ1-6; D perhaps matches TRBD1 (5 bases). CDR3 size: 15 residues. Trimming left V 7 bases short and J 5 bases short, with 15 bases between. Germline-derived CDR1 and CDR2 are SNHLY and FYNNEI. CDR3 protein: CASTWGQLNNSPLHF. The CDR3 DNA is TGTGCCAGCACATGGGGCCAGCTGAATAATTCACCCCTCCACTTT.

The V and J genes are TRBV19 and TRBJ2-3, with 9 bases that match TRBD2. Losses at the gene ends were 7 bases for V and 5 bases for J; bases not matched to a gene: 7. The CDR3 has 14 amino acids. Germline assignment: CDR1 LNHDA and CDR2 SQIVND (reference sequence). Here the CDR3 DNA reads TGTGCCAGTAACCAAGCGGGAGGTGGAGATACGCAGTATTTT. Protein product: CASNQAGGGDTQYF.

The rearrangement joins TRBV27 to TRBJ2-3, with TRBD2 matching over 12 bases. The CDR3 extends over 16 amino acids. V lost 4 bases, J lost 0 bases, and 2 bases stayed unmatched. Germline CDR1 is MNHEY and CDR2 is SMNVEV (reference sequence). DNA of the CDR3: TGTGCCAGCAGTTCCGGGACTAGCGGGAGCACAGATACGCAGTATTTT. Encoded protein: CASSSGTSGSTDTQYF.

The chain employs TRBV30 and TRBJ1-1; the D is unclear. The CDR3 length is 11 residues. The germline V gene encodes CDR1 GTSNPN and CDR2 SVGIG (reference sequence). V shed 4 bases and J shed 11 bases, with 14 bases lying between them. The CDR3 coding sequence is TGTGCCTGGATCCTATCACGGTCGGCTTTCTTT. The encoded protein is CAWILSRSAFF. Full variable domain (remainder filled in from reference TRBV30 and TRBJ1-1): SQTIHQWPATLVQPVGSPLSLECTVEGTSNPNLYWYRQAAGRGLQLLFYSVGIGQISSEVPQNLSASRPQDRQFILSSKKLLLSDSGFYLCAWILSRSAFFGQGTRLTVV.

V gene TRBV7-2 combines with J gene TRBJ2-2; 12 bases are a match to TRBD1. The CDR3 has 19 amino acids. J lost 3 bases, V lost 4 bases, and 12 bases had no gene match. The V gene's germline CDR1 is SGHTA and CDR2 FQGNSA. The CDR3 nucleotides are TGTGCCAGCAGCTCTCCGGGACAGGGGGCGCGGTGGGACACCGGGGAGCTGTTTTTT. It yields the protein CASSSPGQGARWDTGELFF. The full variable domain, in which reference TRBV7-2 and TRBJ2-2 provide the parts outside the CDR3, is GAGVSQSPSNKVTEKGKDVELRCDPISGHTALYWYRQSLGQGLEFLIYFQGNSAPDKSGLPSDRFSAERTGGSVSTLTIQRTQQEDSAVYLCASSSPGQGARWDTGELFFGEGSRLTVL.

The J gene is TRBJ2-1, the V gene TRBV5-6, with D possibly TRBD2 on 6 matching bases. Germline values: CDR1 SGHDT, CDR2 YYEEEE. The CDR3 length is 15 residues. V was pared by 6 bases and J by 3 bases, with 16 bases between. The CDR3 sequence: CASTSPGSGYNEQFF. DNA of the CDR3: TGTGCCAGCACCTCTCCGGGTAGCGGCTACAATGAGCAGTTCTTC.

V and J are TRBV4-3 and TRBJ2-7, with 7 bases matching TRBD1. With V trimmed by 0 bases and J by 2 bases, 4 bases remained unmatched. Germline V gives CDR1 LGHNA, CDR2 YSLEER. The CDR3 consists of 15 residues. The CDR3 sequence: CASSQDSQGAYEQYF. The CDR3 DNA sequence: TGCGCCAGCAGCCAAGATTCGCAGGGGGCCTACGAGCAGTACTTC.

To note about this clone: One end of the junction is discordant with germline, which a read error may explain. This chain uses TRBV7-2 with TRBJ1-3; 7 bases map to TRBD1. The CDR3 length is 14 residues. Germline assignment: CDR1 SGHTA and CDR2 FQGNSA. The CDR3 region has the DNA TGTGCCAGCAGTTCGGGACAGCCCGGAAATACCATATATTTT. Protein product: CASSSGQPGNTIYF.

This clone was counted a single time. V and J are TRBV28 and TRBJ2-7, with TRBD2 identical over 13 bases. With V trimmed by 5 bases and J by 2 bases, 3 bases remained unmatched. This CDR3 comprises 15 residues. Germline V gene data show CDR1 as MDHEN and CDR2 as SYDVKM. Here the CDR3 DNA reads TGTGCCAGCAGTGAGGGGACTAGCGGGACCTACGAGCAGTACTTC. Translation gives CASSEGTSGTYEQYF. Using reference TRBV28 and TRBJ2-7 for the parts outside the CDR3, the full variable domain is DVKVTQSSRYLVKRTGEKVFLECVQDMDHENMFWYRQDPGLGLRLIYFSYDVKMKEKGDIPEGYSVSREKKERFSLILESASTNQTSMYLCASSEGTSGTYEQYFGPGTRLTVT.

This rearrangement joins TRBV27 to TRBJ1-5, with a tentative D call TRBD1 (5 bases). CDR1 is MNHEY and CDR2 is SMNVEV in the germline V gene (reference sequence). CDR3 size: 15 residues. V was pared by 2 bases and J by 5 bases, with 13 bases between. The DNA of the CDR3 is TGTGCCAGCAGTTTAACATTCCAGGGCGATCAGCCCCAGCATTTT. It translates to CASSLTFQGDQPQHF.

This clone appeared once. The chain joins TRBV7-9 to TRBJ2-7; D is uncertain. The length of the CDR3 is 13 residues. Germline CDR1 is SEHNR and CDR2 is FQNEAQ (reference sequence). Trimming cost V 5 bases and J 0 bases, with 8 bases left between them. This CDR3 reads CASSPRSSYEQYF. CDR3 sequence (DNA): TGTGCCAGCAGCCCGCGGAGCTCCTACGAGCAGTACTTC.

This chain uses TRBV30 with TRBJ1-2; 9 bases match TRBD1. The CDR3 has 12 residues. Trimming removed 5 bases from V and 2 bases from J; junction bases left unmatched: 0. Germline CDR1 and CDR2: GTSNPN and SVGIG (reference sequence). This CDR3 is CAWGTGNYGYTF. The CDR3 bases are TGTGCCTGGGGGACAGGGAACTATGGCTACACCTTC.

This clone was observed a handful of times. The rearrangement links TRBV28 to TRBJ1-5; D may be TRBD1 (6 bases). Trimming removed 8 bases at V and 5 bases at J, with 16 bases between. CDR1 is MDHEN and CDR2 is SYDVKM in the germline V gene. CDR3 length: 14 residues. The DNA for the CDR3 is TGTGCCAGCGGGTTGGACAGAGTCCATCAGCCCCAGCATTTT. Amino acids: CASGLDRVHQPQHF. The full variable domain, rest sourced from reference TRBV28 and TRBJ1-5, is DVKVTQSSRYLVKRTGEKVFLECVQDMDHENMFWYRQDPGLGLRLIYFSYDVKMKEKGDIPEGYSVSREKKERFSLILESASTNQTSMYLCASGLDRVHQPQHFGDGTRLSIL.